Below, 9 T cell receptor beta chains from the same sample are listed, as sequenced in a study of blood T cells in healthy people across ages. Through a sample-barcoded 5' primer and a J-beta primer mix, a second PCR was run for about 6 to 12 cycles. TCRdb re-analysed the 5' RACE reads in MiXCR, keeping a single row per CDR3 protein. The sample holds around 690,000 distinct CDR3 sequences; around 54% are singletons and the top ten take roughly 34%. The sequenced sample was blood. Every receptor here comes from a man aged 55-75 years in good health.

This clonotype was seen a handful of times. V is TRBV5-1 and J is TRBJ2-1; 11 bases match TRBD2. Germline CDR1 SGHRS, CDR2 YFSETQ. The J segment lost 1 base and the V segment lost 4 bases, leaving 7 bases of the junction unmatched. The CDR3 loop spans 17 amino acids. Here the CDR3 reads CASSPIAGGPSYNEQFF. The DNA for the CDR3 is TGCGCCAGCAGCCCGATAGCGGGGGGGCCATCCTACAATGAGCAGTTCTTC. The entire variable domain, with the rest obtained from reference TRBV5-1 and TRBJ2-1, is as follows: KAGVTQTPRYLIKTRGQQVTLSCSPISGHRSVSWYQQTPGQGLQFLFEYFSETQRNKGNFPGRFSGRQFSNSRSEMNVSTLELGDSALYLCASSPIAGGPSYNEQFFGPGTRLTVL.

J is TRBJ2-7 and V is TRBV9; D unresolved. The CDR3 is made up of 15 amino acids. Germline assignment: CDR1 SGDLS and CDR2 YYNGEE. V was pared by 2 bases and J by 0 bases, with 12 bases between. The CDR3 loop is CASSVQDGSSYEQYF. The CDR3 coding sequence is TGTGCCAGCAGCGTCCAGGACGGAAGCTCCTACGAGCAGTACTTC.

V and J are TRBV12-3 or TRBV12-4 and TRBJ2-2; D call uncertain. V was trimmed by 4 bases and J by 7 bases, leaving 4 bases between them. The CDR3 spans 11 residues. The CDR3 is CASSWYGELFF. DNA of the CDR3: TGTGCCAGCAGTTGGTACGGGGAGCTGTTTTTT.

The sample holds a few counts of this clonotype. This sequence joins TRBV5-1 and TRBJ2-1; TRBD2 aligns across 11 bases. The end of the DNA aligns better with TRBJ2-7, so the J call may be wrong. The V gene's germline CDR1 is SGHRS and CDR2 YFSETQ. The CDR3 has 16 residues. The CDR3 DNA is TGCGCCAGCAGCCGACTCGGGACTAGCGGTTACAATGAGCAGTACTTC. Translated: CASSRLGTSGYNEQYF.

V and J are TRBV5-1 and TRBJ1-1; no clear D. CDR1 is SGHRS and CDR2 is YFSETQ in the germline V gene. V lost 0 bases, J lost 1 base, and 10 bases lay in between. This CDR3 contains 15 residues. The CDR3 sequence is CASSLVGSENTEAFF. DNA for the CDR3: TGCGCCAGCAGCTTGGTGGGCAGCGAGAACACTGAAGCTTTCTTT.

The chain joins TRBV6-1 to TRBJ1-1; the match to TRBD1 covers 9 bases. CDR1 is MNHNS, CDR2 SASEGT, per germline. The trim removed 6 bases at V and 2 bases at J, leaving 13 bases unmatched. CDR3 length equals 17 residues. The chain's CDR3 is CASRNFPGQGFNTEAFF. The CDR3 DNA sequence: TGTGCCAGCAGAAACTTTCCGGGACAGGGATTTAACACTGAAGCTTTCTTT.

The chain is built from TRBV6-6 and TRBJ2-1; D is unclear. With 6 bases removed from V and 0 bases from J, the gap between germline ends came to 12 bases. The CDR3 extends over 15 amino acids. Germline loops: CDR1 MNHNY, CDR2 SVGAGI (reference sequence). The CDR3 is CASSPTPASYNEQFF. Here the CDR3 DNA reads TGTGCCAGCAGCCCGACACCTGCCTCCTACAATGAGCAGTTCTTC.

V gene TRBV3-1 combines with J gene TRBJ2-5; 12 bases match TRBD2. The V gene's germline CDR1 is LGHDT and CDR2 YNNKEL (reference sequence). Germline trimming cut 3 bases from V and 5 bases from J; bases unmatched to any gene: 7. The CDR3 length is 16 residues. CDR3 residues: CASSHQTSGGMETQYF. In DNA, the CDR3 is TGTGCCAGCAGCCACCAGACTAGCGGGGGCATGGAGACCCAGTACTTC.

The chain is built from TRBV10-3 and TRBJ1-1; D unresolved. This CDR3 has 15 amino acids. Germline lookup yields CDR1 ENHRY and CDR2 SYGVKD. V dropped 7 bases and J dropped 1 base, with 16 bases sitting between them. The CDR3 sequence is CAITSRTESNTEAFF. CDR3 nucleotide sequence: TGTGCCATCACCTCCCGAACAGAATCGAACACTGAAGCTTTCTTT.